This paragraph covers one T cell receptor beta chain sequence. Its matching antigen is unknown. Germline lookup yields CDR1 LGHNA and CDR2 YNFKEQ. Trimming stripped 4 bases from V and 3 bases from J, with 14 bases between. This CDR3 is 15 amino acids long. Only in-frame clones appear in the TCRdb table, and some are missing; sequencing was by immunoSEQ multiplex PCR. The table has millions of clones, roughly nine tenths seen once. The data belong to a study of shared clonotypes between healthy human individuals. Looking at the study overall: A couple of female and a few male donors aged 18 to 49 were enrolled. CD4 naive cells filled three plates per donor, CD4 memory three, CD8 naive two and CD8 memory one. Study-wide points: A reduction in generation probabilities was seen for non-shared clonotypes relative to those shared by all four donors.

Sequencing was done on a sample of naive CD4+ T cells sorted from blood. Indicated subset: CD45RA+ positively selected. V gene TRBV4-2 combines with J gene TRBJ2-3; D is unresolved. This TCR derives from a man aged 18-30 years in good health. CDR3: CASSPSAAGTDTQYF. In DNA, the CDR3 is TGTGCCAGCAGCCCTTCTGCCGCTGGTACAGATACGCAGTATTTT.